One T cell receptor (beta chain) is described in this entry. Its antigen is unknown. The protocol was immunoSEQ multiplex PCR, while the TCRdb copy is restricted to in-frame clones and leaves out a portion. The sample comprises fewer than 2.5 million clones, roughly 93% of which are singletons, and approximately 0.36% rests with the top ten. Donors comprised healthy HIV-negative adults lacking recent acute infections or vaccinations. This record comes from a study of shared clonotypes between healthy human individuals. Study-wide background: Donors had three CD4 naive, three CD4 memory, two CD8 naive and one CD8 memory plate apiece.

Findings of the study overall: Non-shared clonotypes showed lower generation probabilities than clonotypes common to all four donors.

Between the trimmed V and J ends, which lost 0 bases and 4 bases, there was a span of 15 bases. CDR3 size: 16 residues. The germline gives CDR1 SGHRS, CDR2 YFSETQ. The gene calls are TRBV5-1 and TRBJ2-3; D not resolved. This receptor was taken from a man aged 18 to 29 in good health. Some clones in this sample may be carry-over from other donors' samples. The sequenced sample consisted of naive CD4+ T cells from PBMCs. Subset described: CD45RA+ positively selected. The CDR3 DNA is TGCGCCAGCAGCTTGGCCGGTGGAATGGTCTCAGATACGCAGTATTTT. As protein: CASSLAGGMVSDTQYF.